This entry features one T cell receptor (beta chain) sequence. Its antigen is currently unknown. These data originate in a study of tumor-infiltrating lymphocytes in primary liver carcinoma. Background on the study: Tumor staging was T1-T3 N0M0; sizes spanned roughly 4.2 to 10 cm across.

Germline DNA was also extracted, while the blood RNA originated from unsorted whole blood. Study outcomes and limitations: Tumors and blood were compared for top-250-clone fraction, and tumors had the significantly higher value (p = 0.039). Less overlap was seen in tumor-adjacent and tumor-blood pairs than in tumor region pairs.

The CDR3 consists of 14 residues. The germline V and J ends were trimmed by 4 bases and 0 bases, with 8 bases remaining between them. The germline V gene encodes CDR1 SGHRS and CDR2 YFSETQ. A constant-region primer primed TCR beta cDNA synthesis from 400 to 550 ng of total RNA. For TCR beta, libraries were produced by three nested multiplex PCR rounds using slightly modified ARM-PCR. Amplification in the first two PCR rounds was performed using TRBV1-TRBV30 forward primers and a C-beta reverse primer for about 10 cycles each. TCRdb reprocessed the multiplex PCR reads via MiXCR and lists one record per CDR3 protein. The sample has about 310,000 distinct CDR3 sequences, approximately 60% seen once.

Specimen: peripheral blood. J is TRBJ2-1 and V is TRBV5-1; D call uncertain. This TCR derives from a man aged 40-50 years with primary liver carcinoma and hepatitis B virus infection. CDR3 sequence: CASSEDFSYNEQFF. CDR3 DNA sequence: TGCGCCAGCAGCGAAGACTTCTCCTACAATGAGCAGTTCTTC.